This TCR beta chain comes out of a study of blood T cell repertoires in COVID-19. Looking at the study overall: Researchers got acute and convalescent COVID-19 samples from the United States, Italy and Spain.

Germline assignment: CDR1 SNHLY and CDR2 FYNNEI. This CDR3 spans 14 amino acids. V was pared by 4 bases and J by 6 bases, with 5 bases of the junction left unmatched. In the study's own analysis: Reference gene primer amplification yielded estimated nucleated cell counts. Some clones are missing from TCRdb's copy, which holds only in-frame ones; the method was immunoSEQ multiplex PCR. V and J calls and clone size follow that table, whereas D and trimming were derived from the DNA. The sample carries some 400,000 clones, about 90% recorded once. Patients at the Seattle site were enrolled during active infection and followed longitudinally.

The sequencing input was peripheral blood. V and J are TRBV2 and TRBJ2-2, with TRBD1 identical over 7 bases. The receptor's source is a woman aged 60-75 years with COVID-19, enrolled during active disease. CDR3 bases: TGTGCCAGCAGTGGACGGACAGGACCCGGGGAGCTGTTTTTT. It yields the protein CASSGRTGPGELFF. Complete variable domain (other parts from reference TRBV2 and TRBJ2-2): EPEVTQTPSHQVTQMGQEVILRCVPISNHLYFYWYRQILGQKVEFLVSFYNNEISEKSEIFDDQFSVERPDGSNFTLKIRSTKLEDSAMYFCASSGRTGPGELFFGEGSRLTVL.